What follows are 15 T cell receptor beta chains derived from one specimen sequenced in a study of cytomegalovirus exposure and HLA in healthy donors. Generated by immunoSEQ multiplex PCR, the TCRdb table keeps only in-frame clones and is missing some. The sample yields around 150,000 clones, approximately 90% seen once. The sequenced material came from PBMCs. These receptors were taken from a man younger than 35 in good health and CMV-seronegative.

The V gene is TRBV2, the J gene TRBJ1-1, with a tentative D call TRBD1 (6 bases). V was shortened by 6 bases and J by 6 bases, with 17 bases between the two germline ends. Germline-derived CDR1 and CDR2 are SNHLY and FYNNEI. The CDR3 runs to 14 residues. The CDR3 is CASRADRMGPEAFF. For the CDR3, the DNA is TGTGCCAGCAGGGCCGACAGGATGGGCCCTGAAGCTTTCTTT.

This clone showed up just once. The V and J genes are TRBV5-1 and TRBJ1-1; 8 nucleotides agree with TRBD1. V lost 0 bases to trimming and J lost 1 base; unmatched junction nucleotides: 8. The CDR3 runs 17 residues. Germline loops: CDR1 SGHRS, CDR2 YFSETQ. CDR3 DNA sequence: TGCGCCAGCAGCTTGGTAACAGGGACAGGAGCGAACACTGAAGCTTTCTTT. It yields the protein CASSLVTGTGANTEAFF.

This chain uses TRBV27 with TRBJ1-1; D is possibly TRBD1 (6 bases). Per the germline V gene, CDR1 is MNHEY and CDR2 is SMNVEV (reference sequence). Trimming cost V 2 bases and J 1 base, with 8 bases left between them. The CDR3 consists of 14 residues. CDR3 coding DNA: TGTGCCAGCAGTTTAGGGGGCCCGAACACTGAAGCTTTCTTT. Protein product: CASSLGGPNTEAFF.

This sequence joins TRBV27 and TRBJ1-1, with D maybe TRBD1 (5 bases). This CDR3 region has 14 residues. Per germline, CDR1 MNHEY and CDR2 SMNVEV (reference sequence). Trimming cost V 7 bases and J 3 bases, with 15 bases left between them. CDR3 region: CASKGKGSDTEAFF. DNA of the CDR3: TGTGCCAGCAAGGGTAAGGGGTCGGACACTGAAGCTTTCTTT.

J is TRBJ2-7 and V is TRBV27, with D tentatively TRBD1 (6 bases). Germline-derived CDR1 and CDR2 are MNHEY and SMNVEV (reference sequence). The CDR3 runs to 15 residues. Trimming removed 3 bases at V and 2 bases at J, with 14 bases between. The CDR3 region is CASSLLKGQPYEQYF. DNA for the CDR3: TGTGCCAGCAGTTTGCTTAAAGGACAGCCCTACGAGCAGTACTTC.

V is TRBV25-1 and J is TRBJ2-7; D is uncertain. V shed 3 bases and J shed 7 bases, with 10 bases lying between them. CDR1 and CDR2 from the germline V gene are MGHDK and SYGVNS. The CDR3 runs 12 residues. The CDR3 DNA follows: TGTGCCAGCAGTGAGACCATCCCGGAGCAGTACGTC. Its translation is CASSETIPEQYV.

J is TRBJ2-3 and V is TRBV6-5; unclear D gene. This CDR3 has 12 residues. The V end lost 4 bases, the J end lost 6 bases, and 8 bases lay between the germline ends. Per the germline V gene, CDR1 is MNHEY and CDR2 is SVGAGI. CDR3 DNA: TGTGCCAGCAGTTCAGGTGTGGATACGCAGTATTTT. It yields the protein CASSSGVDTQYF.

J is TRBJ2-3 and V is TRBV29-1, with D possibly being TRBD2 (7 bases). The CDR3 loop spans 12 amino acids. Deletions cut 8 bases from V and 6 bases from J, with 15 bases between. Germline V gene data show CDR1 as SQVTM and CDR2 as ANQGSEA. This chain's CDR3 is CSRGGVGDTQYF. The DNA of the CDR3 is TGCAGCCGAGGGGGGGTTGGGGATACGCAGTATTTT.

This sequence joins TRBV28 and TRBJ2-7, with 8 nucleotides matching TRBD1. V lost 5 bases and J lost 2; bases outside the gene matches: 8. This CDR3 comprises 15 residues. Germline V gene sequence: CDR1 MDHEN, CDR2 SYDVKM. The DNA for the CDR3 is TGTGCCAGCAGTCGAGGACAGGGTCCCCCCTACGAGCAGTACTTC. Protein product: CASSRGQGPPYEQYF.

This chain links TRBV4-2 with TRBJ1-4; 7 nucleotides align to TRBD1. Germline CDR1 is LGHNA and CDR2 is YNFKEQ. Trimming took 2 bases from V and 4 from J; bases not matched to a gene: 4. CDR3 length equals 15 residues. The CDR3 sequence: CASSQSDRDNEKLFF. The DNA for the CDR3 is TGTGCCAGCAGCCAAAGCGACAGGGATAATGAAAAACTGTTTTTT.

The rearrangement uses TRBV6-6 and TRBJ2-7; D uncertain. Germline assignment: CDR1 MNHNY and CDR2 SVGAGI (reference sequence). Trimming left V 5 bases short and J 0 bases short, with 11 bases between. The CDR3 contains 14 residues. CDR3 loop: CASSPDLSSYEQYF. The CDR3 region has the DNA TGTGCCAGCAGTCCAGACTTGAGCTCCTACGAGCAGTACTTC.

Written as DNA, the CDR3 is TGTGCCAGTATGGAAGGGGGCGGCTACACCTTC. It translates to CASMEGGGYTF. This sequence joins TRBV19 and TRBJ1-2; 7 bases line up with TRBD1. V lost 7 bases and J lost 8; bases outside the gene matches: 4. Germline values: CDR1 LNHDA, CDR2 SQIVND (reference sequence). The CDR3 loop spans 11 amino acids.

The J gene is TRBJ2-1, the V gene TRBV6-5; D uncertain. The CDR3 has 12 residues. The V gene's germline CDR1 is MNHEY and CDR2 SVGAGI. V lost 10 bases, J lost 5 bases, and 12 bases lay in between. CDR3 in amino acids: CATGPPNNEQFF. The CDR3, as DNA: TGTGCCACGGGTCCCCCGAACAATGAGCAGTTCTTC.

This rearrangement joins TRBV7-8 to TRBJ1-5; D is unclear. The CDR3 totals 16 residues. Germline CDR1 is SGHVS and CDR2 is FQNEAQ. Deletions cut 2 bases from V and 0 bases from J, with 11 bases between. CDR3 DNA: TGTGCCAGCAGCTTACCCGGAGGGCATAGCAATCAGCCCCAGCATTTT. As protein: CASSLPGGHSNQPQHF.

The chain has TRBV6-6 and TRBJ1-1; a possible D gene is TRBD1 (5 bases). Germline V gives CDR1 MNHNY, CDR2 SVGAGI (reference sequence). The CDR3 runs to 12 residues. Trimming removed 4 bases at V and 11 bases at J, with 14 bases between. The CDR3 region is CASSSAQGIAFF. The CDR3 DNA reads TGTGCCAGCAGTTCCGCCCAGGGTATCGCTTTCTTT.